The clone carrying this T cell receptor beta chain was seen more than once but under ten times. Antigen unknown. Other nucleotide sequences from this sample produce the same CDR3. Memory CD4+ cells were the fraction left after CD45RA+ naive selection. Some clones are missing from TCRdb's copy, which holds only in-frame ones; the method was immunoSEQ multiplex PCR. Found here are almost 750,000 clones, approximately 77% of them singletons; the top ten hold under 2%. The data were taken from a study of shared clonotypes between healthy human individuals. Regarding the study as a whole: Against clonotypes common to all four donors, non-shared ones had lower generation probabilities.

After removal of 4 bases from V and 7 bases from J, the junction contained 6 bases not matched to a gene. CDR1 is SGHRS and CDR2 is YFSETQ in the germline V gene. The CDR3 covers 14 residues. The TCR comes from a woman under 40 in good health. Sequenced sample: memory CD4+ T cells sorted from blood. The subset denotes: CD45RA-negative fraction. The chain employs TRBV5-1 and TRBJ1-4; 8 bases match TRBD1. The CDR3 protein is CASSPGQEGEKLFF. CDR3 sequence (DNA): TGCGCCAGCAGCCCGGGACAGGAAGGTGAAAAACTGTTTTTT.